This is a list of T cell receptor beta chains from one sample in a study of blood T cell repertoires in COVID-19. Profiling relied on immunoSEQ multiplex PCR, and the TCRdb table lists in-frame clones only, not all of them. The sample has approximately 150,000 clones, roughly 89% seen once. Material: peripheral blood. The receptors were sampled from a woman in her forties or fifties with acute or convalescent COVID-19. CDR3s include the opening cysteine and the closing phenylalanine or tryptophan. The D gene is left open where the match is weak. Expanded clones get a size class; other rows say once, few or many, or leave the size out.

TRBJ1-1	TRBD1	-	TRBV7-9	CASSGSDRVVAEAFF	TGTGCCAGCAGCGGGAGCGACAGGGTAGTTGCTGAAGCTTTCTTT
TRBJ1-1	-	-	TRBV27	CASSPDISMNTEAFF	TGTGCCAGCAGTCCGGACATTTCCATGAACACTGAAGCTTTCTTT
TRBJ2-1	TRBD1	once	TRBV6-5	CASSRHGAGGQFF	TGTGCCAGCAGTAGACATGGGGCAGGGGGCCAGTTCTTC
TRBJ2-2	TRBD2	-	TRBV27	CASSFSGVGELFF	TGTGCCAGCAGTTTTAGCGGGGTCGGGGAGCTGTTTTTT
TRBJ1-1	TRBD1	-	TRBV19	CASSMRQGARSNTEAFF	TGTGCCAGTAGTATGAGACAGGGGGCACGATCCAACACTGAAGCTTTCTTT
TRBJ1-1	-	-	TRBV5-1	CASSLAGTGNTEAFF	TGCGCCAGCAGCTTGGCCGGCACAGGGAACACTGAAGCTTTCTTT
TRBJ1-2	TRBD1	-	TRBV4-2	CASSQARNQGVIYGYTF	TGTGCCAGCAGCCAAGCACGGAACCAGGGGGTAATCTATGGCTACACCTTC
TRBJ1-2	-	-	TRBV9	CASSVGVSPRSPGNYGYTF	TGTGCCAGCAGCGTAGGAGTTTCACCGAGGTCCCCCGGGAACTATGGCTACACCTTC
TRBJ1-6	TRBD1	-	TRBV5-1	CASSLDWRQGHNSPLHF	TGCGCCAGCAGCTTGGACTGGCGACAGGGCCATAATTCACCCCTCCACTTT
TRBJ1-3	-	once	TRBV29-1	CSVLQVNSGNTIYF	TGCAGCGTCCTACAGGTTAACAGTGGAAACACCATATATTTT
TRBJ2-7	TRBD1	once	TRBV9	CASSEPGTGPYEQYF	TGTGCCAGCAGCGAGCCCGGGACAGGTCCCTACGAGCAGTACTTC
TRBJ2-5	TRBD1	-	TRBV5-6	CASSLVGSGGETQYF	TGTGCCAGCAGCTTGGTCGGCTCAGGGGGAGAGACCCAGTACTTC
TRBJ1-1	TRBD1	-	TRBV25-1	CASSFTTGRAFF	TGTGCCAGCAGTTTTACGACAGGGAGAGCTTTCTTT
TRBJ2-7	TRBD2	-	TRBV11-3	CASSTASGSSYEQYF	TGTGCCAGCAGCACGGCTAGCGGGAGCTCCTACGAGCAGTACTTC
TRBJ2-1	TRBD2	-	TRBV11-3	CASSYSGGGREQFF	TGTGCCAGCAGTTATAGCGGGGGGGGTCGTGAGCAGTTCTTC
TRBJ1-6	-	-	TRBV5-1	CASSWTGPLNSPLHF	TGCGCCAGCAGCTGGACTGGACCGCTTAATTCACCCCTCCACTTT
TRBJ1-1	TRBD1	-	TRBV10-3	CAISPGGTMNTEAFF	TGTGCCATCAGTCCAGGGGGCACGATGAACACTGAAGCTTTCTTT
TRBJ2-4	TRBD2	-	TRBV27	CASSDTLTSGGGNIQYF	TGTGCCAGCAGTGATACCCTAACTAGCGGGGGAGGTAACATTCAGTACTTC
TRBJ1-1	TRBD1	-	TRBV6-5	CASRTGVVNTEAFF	TGTGCCAGCCGTACAGGGGTGGTGAACACTGAAGCTTTCTTT
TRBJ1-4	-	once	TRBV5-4	CASIYEEKLFF	TGTGCCAGCATCTACGAGGAAAAACTGTTTTTT
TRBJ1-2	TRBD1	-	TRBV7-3	CASSPTGGPSGYTF	TGTGCCAGCAGCCCCACAGGGGGTCCCAGTGGCTACACCTTC
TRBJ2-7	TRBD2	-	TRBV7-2	CASSLGGTYEQYF	TGTGCCAGCAGCTTGGGGGGGACCTACGAGCAGTACTTC
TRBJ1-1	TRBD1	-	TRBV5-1	CASRPGQGRTEAFF	TGCGCCAGCAGACCGGGACAGGGACGCACTGAAGCTTTCTTT
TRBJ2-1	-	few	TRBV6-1	CASSGGLGGYSYEQFF	TGTGCCAGCAGTGGGGGTTTAGGAGGGTACTCCTACGAGCAGTTCTTC
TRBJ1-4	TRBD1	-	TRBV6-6	CASIPGTGGKKLFF	TGTGCCAGCATCCCCGGGACAGGGGGGAAAAAACTGTTTTTT
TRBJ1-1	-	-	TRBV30	CAYATGNAEAFF	TGTGCCTACGCCACAGGGAACGCTGAAGCTTTCTTT
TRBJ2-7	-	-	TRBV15	CATSRDISYEQYF	TGTGCCACCAGCAGAGATATCTCCTACGAGCAGTACTTC
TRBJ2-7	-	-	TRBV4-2	CASSPVEGTASYEQYF	TGTGCCAGCAGCCCCGTGGAGGGGACAGCCTCCTACGAGCAGTACTTC
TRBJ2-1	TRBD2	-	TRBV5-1	CASSPPGLAGVGNEQFF	TGCGCCAGCAGCCCGCCGGGACTAGCGGGAGTCGGCAATGAGCAGTTCTTC
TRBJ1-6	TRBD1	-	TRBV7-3	CASSQPGQGLDSPLHF	TGTGCCAGCAGCCAACCGGGACAGGGCTTAGATTCACCCCTCCACTTT